This is a list of T cell receptor beta chains from one sample in a study of regulatory T cells in long-lasting Graves disease. TCRdb re-derived calls from the multiplex PCR reads in MiXCR, one entry per CDR3 protein. The sample shows hundreds of thousands of distinct CDR3 sequences, roughly 13% of them seen only once. The same specimen was also included in a second study, on T cells in Graves' hyperthyroidism and ophthalmopathy.

The source was peripheral blood mononuclear cells (PBMCs), collected at new diagnosis, from a patient treated with antithyroid drugs. These receptor sequences come from a man younger than 45 with Graves disease. CDR3s include the opening cysteine and the closing phenylalanine or tryptophan. A D gene is named only where the DNA matches it firmly. Size tells how often a clone was seen (once, few, many) or the class of an expanded clone, and some rows leave it out.

J gene | V gene | clone size | D gene | CDR3 protein | CDR3 DNA
TRBJ2-7 | TRBV7-9 | NA | TRBD1 | CASSSWDRPYEQYF | TGTGCCAGCAGCTCTTGGGACAGGCCCTACGAGCAGTACTTC
TRBJ2-7 | TRBV7-9 | few | NA | CASSPQSGKTYEQYF | TGTGCCAGCAGCCCCCAGAGTGGCAAGACCTACGAGCAGTACTTC
TRBJ1-5 | TRBV19 | NA | NA | CASSMDSYSNQPQHF | TGTGCCAGTAGTATGGACAGTTATAGCAATCAGCCCCAGCATTTT
TRBJ2-5 | TRBV11-3 | many | NA | CASSFQGDETQYF | TGTGCCAGCAGCTTCCAGGGAGACGAGACCCAGTACTTC
TRBJ2-3 | TRBV6-2/TRBV6-3 | NA | TRBD2 | CASKKGSGRDTQYF | TGTGCCAGCAAAAAGGGTAGCGGGAGGGATACGCAGTATTTT
TRBJ2-1 | TRBV5-1 | many | TRBD2 | CASRVDLAGEQFF | TGCGCCAGCCGCGTGGACCTAGCGGGTGAGCAGTTCTTC
TRBJ2-1 | TRBV29-1 | NA | NA | CSVEKGGSNEQFF | TGCAGCGTTGAAAAGGGCGGGTCGAATGAGCAGTTCTTC
TRBJ2-5 | TRBV7-9 | many | NA | CASSSDFTGETQYF | TGTGCCAGCAGCTCCGATTTTACAGGAGAGACCCAGTACTTC
TRBJ1-5 | TRBV2 | many | NA | CASREDSNQPQHF | TGTGCCAGCAGGGAGGACAGCAATCAGCCCCAGCATTTT
TRBJ1-2 | TRBV28 | many | NA | CASKAAGRDYGYTF | TGTGCCAGCAAGGCGGCCGGGCGGGACTATGGCTACACCTTC
TRBJ2-1 | TRBV4-1 | NA | TRBD2 | CASSPSGRRYNEQFF | TGCGCCAGCAGTCCCAGCGGGAGACGGTACAATGAGCAGTTCTTC
TRBJ2-1 | TRBV3-1 | many | NA | CASSQDYRRQQFF | TGTGCCAGCAGCCAAGATTATCGGCGGCAGCAGTTCTTC
TRBJ2-6 | TRBV4-1 | NA | NA | CASSRPARIGQTSSGANVLTF | TGCGCCAGCAGCCGACCTGCCCGTATCGGACAGACCAGCTCTGGGGCCAACGTCCTGACTTTC
TRBJ2-3 | TRBV14 | NA | TRBD2 | CASSRYRTSGGPYSTDTQYF | TGTGCCAGCAGTCGTTATCGGACTAGCGGAGGACCTTATAGCACAGATACGCAGTATTTT
TRBJ2-7 | TRBV6-1 | many | NA | CATLWGREQYF | TGTGCCACCCTTTGGGGGCGCGAGCAGTACTTC
TRBJ2-1 | TRBV24-1 | NA | NA | CATSDLRPTDEQFF | TGTGCCACCAGTGATTTGCGCCCGACGGACGAGCAGTTCTTC
TRBJ2-7 | TRBV6-1 | many | NA | CASSPGPADEQYF | TGTGCCAGCAGCCCCGGGCCAGCGGACGAGCAGTACTTC
TRBJ2-7 | TRBV5-1 | NA | NA | CASSLDDGAPYEQYF | TGCGCCAGCAGCTTGGATGACGGGGCCCCCTACGAGCAGTACTTC
TRBJ1-5 | TRBV12-3/TRBV12-4 | many | TRBD1 | CASSLRGHQNQPQHF | TGTGCCAGCAGTTTAAGGGGGCACCAAAATCAGCCCCAGCATTTT
TRBJ2-1 | TRBV28 | many | TRBD2 | CASSFNRGLAVADEQFF | TGTGCCAGCAGTTTTAACCGGGGACTAGCGGTCGCCGATGAGCAGTTCTTC
TRBJ1-5 | TRBV18 | many | NA | CASSPTGTNQPQHF | TGTGCCAGCAGTCCCACAGGGACTAATCAGCCCCAGCATTTT
TRBJ1-5 | TRBV19 | few | NA | CATTWGLGQPQHF | TGTGCCACCACCTGGGGGTTAGGACAGCCCCAGCATTTT
TRBJ2-2 | TRBV12-3/TRBV12-4 | NA | TRBD2 | CASSLATSGLGGELFF | TGTGCCAGCAGTTTAGCTACTAGCGGTCTGGGCGGGGAGCTGTTTTTT
TRBJ1-4 | TRBV20-1 | few | NA | CSAKARRISEKLFF | TGCAGTGCCAAAGCCCGCAGGATAAGTGAAAAACTGTTTTTT
TRBJ1-2 | TRBV4-1 | NA | NA | CASSQPRVANYGYTF | TGCGCCAGCAGCCAACCGAGGGTGGCTAACTATGGCTACACCTTC
TRBJ2-3 | TRBV18 | many | NA | CASSPGSHTDTQYF | TGTGCCAGCTCACCTGGGAGCCACACAGATACGCAGTATTTT
TRBJ2-1 | TRBV7-9 | many | NA | CASSSGPGGSSSYNEQFF | TGTGCCAGCAGCTCTGGGCCTGGAGGCTCATCGTCCTACAATGAGCAGTTCTTC
TRBJ2-7 | TRBV4-1 | few | NA | CASSQISSYEQYF | TGCGCCAGCAGCCAAATTAGCTCCTACGAGCAGTACTTC